This T cell receptor (beta chain) was found in a study of T cell responses to AZD1222 COVID-19 vaccine. This clone appeared a few times. The study pooled second doses at about 4 or about 12 weeks. The data were produced by immunoSEQ multiplex PCR, yet TCRdb's version contains in-frame clones alone and is incomplete. The data hold 140,000 to 150,000 clones, with about 90% observed a single time. Trimming took off 8 bases at V and 5 bases at J, with 13 bases between the two ends. CDR3 length: 13 residues. Looked up from germline, CDR1 is LNHDA and CDR2 is SQIVND (reference sequence). The material was peripheral blood, obtained 28 days after the second AZD1222 dose. J is TRBJ1-5 and V is TRBV19; D possibly corresponds to TRBD1 (5 bases). This TCR was sampled from an adult who received the AZD1222 COVID-19 vaccine. CDR3 DNA: TGTGCCAGTGAGGGACCTAGGTATCAGCCCCAGCATTTT. Amino acids: CASEGPRYQPQHF.